This passage covers 8 T cell receptor beta chains from one sample sequenced in a study of cytomegalovirus exposure and HLA in healthy donors. TCRdb's copy holds only in-frame clones and misses some; the assay was immunoSEQ multiplex PCR. The sample includes more than 200,000 clones, less than 90% seen only once; the top ten take around 12%. The sequencing input was PBMCs. These receptor sequences come from a man aged 18 to 29 in good health and CMV-seropositive.

This clone appeared once. The chain combines TRBV27 with TRBJ2-7; TRBD1 agrees at 7 bases. Trimming at V came to 5 bases and at J to 7 bases, leaving 8 bases not matched to a gene. Germline values: CDR1 MNHEY, CDR2 SMNVEV (reference sequence). This CDR3 comprises 13 residues. The CDR3 spells CASSRKSRGEQYF. The CDR3 nucleotides are TGTGCCAGCAGTCGCAAGAGCAGGGGGGAGCAGTACTTC.

This clone was counted only a few times. The CDR3 region has the DNA TGCGCCAGCAGCCAAGATGGGTGTCTTGAGACCCAGTACTTC. It codes for CASSQDGCLETQYF. V gene TRBV4-3 combines with J gene TRBJ2-5; D gene uncertain. The length of the CDR3 is 14 residues. Between the trimmed V and J ends, which lost 0 bases and 5 bases, there was a span of 10 bases. Germline CDR1 LGHNA, CDR2 YSLEER.

The V call is TRBV7-2, the J call TRBJ2-1; D is ambiguous. Germline V CDR1 and CDR2: SGHTA, FQGNSA. The length of the CDR3 is 13 residues. Deletions cut 6 bases from V and 9 bases from J, with 15 bases between. The CDR3 here is CASSFSPAGEQFF. CDR3 DNA: TGTGCCAGCAGTTTTTCACCGGCAGGTGAGCAGTTCTTC.

This rearrangement joins TRBV7-2 to TRBJ1-1; no definite D call. The CDR3 runs 12 residues. The V gene's germline CDR1 is SGHTA and CDR2 FQGNSA. Between the trimmed V and J ends, which lost 3 bases and 5 bases, there was a span of 7 bases. The chain's CDR3 is CASSFAGTEAFF. The CDR3 nucleotides are TGTGCCAGCAGCTTCGCGGGGACTGAAGCTTTCTTT.

The chain uses TRBV29-1 and TRBJ1-4; D gene unclear. The germline V and J ends were trimmed by 6 bases and 6 bases, with 17 bases remaining between them. The CDR3 covers 14 residues. Germline V gene data show CDR1 as SQVTM and CDR2 as ANQGSEA. The CDR3 reads CSVRSGPTYEKLFF. The CDR3 nucleotides are TGCAGCGTCAGGAGCGGGCCCACCTATGAAAAACTGTTTTTT. The full variable domain, its missing parts supplied by reference TRBV29-1 and TRBJ1-4, is SAVISQKPSRDICQRGTSLTIQCQVDSQVTMMFWYRQQPGQSLTLIATANQGSEATYESGFVIDKFPISRPNLTFSTLTVSNMSPEDSSIYLCSVRSGPTYEKLFFGSGTQLSVL.

V and J are TRBV25-1 and TRBJ2-5; 7 nucleotides match TRBD2. Germline-derived CDR1 and CDR2 are MGHDK and SYGVNS. The CDR3 has 16 amino acids. V was clipped by 6 bases and J by 5 bases; unmatched bases: 15. The CDR3 reads CASSLGGFRVAETQYF. DNA for the CDR3: TGTGCCAGCAGCCTCGGGGGGTTTCGGGTGGCGGAGACCCAGTACTTC.

V and J are TRBV7-2 and TRBJ2-1; D ambiguous. V lost 3 bases to trimming and J lost 5 bases, with 14 bases between them. The CDR3 spans 15 residues. Germline V gene sequence: CDR1 SGHTA, CDR2 FQGNSA. CDR3 region: CASSFNVPNHNEQFF. The CDR3 DNA follows: TGTGCCAGCAGCTTTAACGTCCCTAACCACAATGAGCAGTTCTTC.

This chain links TRBV28 with TRBJ2-5, with D possibly being TRBD2 (6 bases). V lost 5 bases and J 10 bases, leaving 23 bases between the germline ends. Germline-derived CDR1 and CDR2 are MDHEN and SYDVKM. The length of the CDR3 is 15 residues. The CDR3, as DNA: TGTGCCAGCAGTCCCCCGGGGGTTTCTCCGAGTGGCCAGTACTTC. Its protein product is CASSPPGVSPSGQYF.